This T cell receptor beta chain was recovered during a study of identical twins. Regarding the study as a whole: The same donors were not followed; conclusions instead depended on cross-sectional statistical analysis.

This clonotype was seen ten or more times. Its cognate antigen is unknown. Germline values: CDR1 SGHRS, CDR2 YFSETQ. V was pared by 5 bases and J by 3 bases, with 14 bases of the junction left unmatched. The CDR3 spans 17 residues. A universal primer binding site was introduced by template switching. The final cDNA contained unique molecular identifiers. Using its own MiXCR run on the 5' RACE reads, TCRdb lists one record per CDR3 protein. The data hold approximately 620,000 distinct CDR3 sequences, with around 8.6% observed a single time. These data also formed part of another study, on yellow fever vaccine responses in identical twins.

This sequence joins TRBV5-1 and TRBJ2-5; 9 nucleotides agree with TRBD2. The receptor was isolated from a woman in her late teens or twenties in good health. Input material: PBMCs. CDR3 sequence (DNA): TGCGCCAGCAGGAAATCTGCCCGGACTAGCGTGGAAGAGACCCAGTACTTC. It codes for CASRKSARTSVEETQYF.